This T cell receptor (beta chain) was sequenced during a study of blood T cell repertoires in COVID-19. Study-wide context: There were acute and convalescent COVID-19 samples, and they came from the United States, Italy and Spain.

The assay was immunoSEQ multiplex PCR, and TCRdb's table has in-frame clones only and misses some. The data contain around 220,000 clones, approximately 90% of them singletons. The origin of this receptor is a woman between 50 and 59 years old with COVID-19, enrolled during active disease. The sequenced sample was peripheral blood.

The CDR3 region has the DNA TGTGCCAGCAGTCGGACAGGGTTGGCGGAAGCTTTCTTT. As protein: CASSRTGLAEAFF. The chain employs TRBV12-3 or TRBV12-4 and TRBJ1-1, with 8 bases identical to TRBD1. V was clipped by 5 bases and J by 8 bases; unmatched bases: 7. This CDR3 is built from 13 residues.